This TCR beta chain derives from a study of human T cells and chemical hapten exposure. Study context: Investigators sensitized approximately 2 cm by approximately 2 cm of upper inner arm skin with 2% DPC. Upper back patch tests used 0.01% DPC, scored after 6 days.

Germline V gene data show CDR1 as SQVTM and CDR2 as ANQGSEA. The CDR3 length is 12 residues. The V end was cut by 4 bases, the J end by 0 bases, with 7 bases between. The time point denotes: patch test 2, 6 weeks after DPC sensitization. The treatment here: therapeutic diphenylcyclopropenone sensitization with weekly scalp DPC. RNA extraction used unfractionated whole blood as the source of total RNA. Unique molecular identifiers were attached to individual cDNA molecules within the library. TCRdb called the RACE reads again in MiXCR, with one record for every CDR3 protein. The sample includes 75,000 to 95,000 distinct CDR3 sequences, 9.5% to 11% of them seen just once.

This chain uses TRBV29-1 with TRBJ2-7; D unresolved. The receptor was isolated from a middle-aged man with alopecia areata. Some clones in this sample may be carry-over from other donors' samples. The source material was whole blood, sampled in connection with sensitization to the hapten diphenylcyclopropenone (DPC). CDR3 nucleotide sequence: TGCAGCGTTGGAGAAAACTCCTACGAGCAGTACTTC. This sequence encodes CSVGENSYEQYF.